This T cell receptor (beta chain) was sequenced in a study of cytomegalovirus exposure and HLA in healthy donors. Comment on this clone: The target antigen is unknown.

The PCR contained 60 Vbeta and 13 Jbeta primers. Using immunoSEQ multiplex PCR, the repertoire was profiled, and TCRdb retains in-frame clones only, with some absent. The sample holds 200,000 or so clones. Study results and limitations: Earlier findings revealed that most TCR beta V segments proved productive either about 90% or about 30% of the time. When a later analysis was performed, an Asian-associated ancestry cluster reportedly had fewer N-insertions than the roughly 640-donor mean.

At collection, donors were nominally healthy, but unrecorded immune exposures were probable. Germline-derived CDR1 and CDR2 are SGHDT and YYEEEE. Losses at the gene ends were 2 bases for V and 2 bases for J; bases not matched to a gene: 6. CDR3 size: 16 residues. The specimen was PBMCs. The sequence derives from a girl aged 2 to 10 in good health and CMV-seropositive. This chain connects TRBV5-6 to TRBJ2-3; 9 bases are shared with TRBD1. In DNA form, the CDR3 reads TGTGCCAGCAGCTTATTAGGGACAGGGAACACAGATACGCAGTATTTT. Translated, it gives CASSLLGTGNTDTQYF.